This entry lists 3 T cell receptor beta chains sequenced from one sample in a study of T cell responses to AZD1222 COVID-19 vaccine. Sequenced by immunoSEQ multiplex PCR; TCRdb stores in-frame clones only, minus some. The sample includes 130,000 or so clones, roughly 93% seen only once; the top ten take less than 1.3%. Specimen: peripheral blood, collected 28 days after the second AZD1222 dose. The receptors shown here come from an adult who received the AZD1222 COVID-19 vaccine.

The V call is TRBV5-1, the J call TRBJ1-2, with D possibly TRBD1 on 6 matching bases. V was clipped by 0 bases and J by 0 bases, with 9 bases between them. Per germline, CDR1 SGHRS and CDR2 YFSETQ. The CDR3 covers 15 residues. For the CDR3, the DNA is TGCGCCAGCAGCTTGGACGGACAGACTAACTATGGCTACACCTTC. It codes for CASSLDGQTNYGYTF.

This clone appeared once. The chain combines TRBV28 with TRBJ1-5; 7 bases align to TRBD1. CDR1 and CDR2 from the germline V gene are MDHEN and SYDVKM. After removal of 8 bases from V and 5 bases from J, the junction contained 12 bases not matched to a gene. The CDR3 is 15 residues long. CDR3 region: CASYELTGAHQPQHF. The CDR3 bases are TGTGCCAGCTACGAACTTACAGGGGCTCATCAGCCCCAGCATTTT.

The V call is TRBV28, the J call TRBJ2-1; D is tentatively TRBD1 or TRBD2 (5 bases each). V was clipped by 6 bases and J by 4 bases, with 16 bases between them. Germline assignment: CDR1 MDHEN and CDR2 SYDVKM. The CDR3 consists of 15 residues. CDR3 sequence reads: CASRWAGRYYNEQFF. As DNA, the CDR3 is TGTGCCAGCAGGTGGGCAGGGAGATATTACAATGAGCAGTTCTTC.